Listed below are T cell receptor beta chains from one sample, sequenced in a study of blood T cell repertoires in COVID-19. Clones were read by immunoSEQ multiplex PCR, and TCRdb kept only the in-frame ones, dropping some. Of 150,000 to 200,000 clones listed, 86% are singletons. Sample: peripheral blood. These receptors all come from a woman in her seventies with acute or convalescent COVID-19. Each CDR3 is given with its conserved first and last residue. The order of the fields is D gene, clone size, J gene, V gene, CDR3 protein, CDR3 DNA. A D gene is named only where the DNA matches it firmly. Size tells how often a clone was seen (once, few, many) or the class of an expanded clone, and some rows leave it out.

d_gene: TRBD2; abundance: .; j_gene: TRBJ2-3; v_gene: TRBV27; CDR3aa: CASSLYWTSGRDGTDTQYF; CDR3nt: TGTGCCAGCAGTCTATATTGGACTAGCGGGAGGGATGGCACAGATACGCAGTATTTT
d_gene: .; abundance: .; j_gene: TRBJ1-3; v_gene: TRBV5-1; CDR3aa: CASSLAGYGNTIYF; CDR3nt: TGCGCCAGCAGCTTGGCCGGTTATGGAAACACCATATATTTT
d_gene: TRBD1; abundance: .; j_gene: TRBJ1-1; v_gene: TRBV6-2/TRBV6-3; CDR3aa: CASSYATGGSYAEAFF; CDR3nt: TGTGCCAGCAGTTACGCAACAGGGGGATCGTATGCTGAAGCTTTCTTT
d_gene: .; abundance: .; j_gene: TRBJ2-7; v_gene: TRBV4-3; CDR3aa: CASSQDRNSRYEQYF; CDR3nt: TGCGCCAGCAGCCAAGATCGGAATAGCCGGTACGAGCAGTACTTC
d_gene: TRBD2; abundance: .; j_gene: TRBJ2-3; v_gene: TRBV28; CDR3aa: CASTILAGTSVGTQYF; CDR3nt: TGTGCCAGCACCATACTAGCCGGGACTAGCGTCGGTACGCAGTATTTT
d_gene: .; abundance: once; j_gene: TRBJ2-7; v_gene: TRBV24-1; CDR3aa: CATGQEGYEQYF; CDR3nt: TGTGCCACCGGGCAGGAGGGCTACGAGCAGTACTTC
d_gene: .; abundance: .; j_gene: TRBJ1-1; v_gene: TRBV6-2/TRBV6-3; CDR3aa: CASSHWGRMNTEAFF; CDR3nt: TGTGCCAGCAGTCACTGGGGGAGGATGAACACTGAAGCTTTCTTT
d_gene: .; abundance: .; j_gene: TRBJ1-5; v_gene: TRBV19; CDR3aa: CASNDRPNQPQHF; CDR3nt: TGTGCCAGTAACGACAGGCCTAATCAGCCCCAGCATTTT
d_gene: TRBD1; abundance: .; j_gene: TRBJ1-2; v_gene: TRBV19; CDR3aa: CASSDQGGLGYTF; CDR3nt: TGTGCCAGTAGTGACCAGGGGGGTCTCGGCTACACCTTC
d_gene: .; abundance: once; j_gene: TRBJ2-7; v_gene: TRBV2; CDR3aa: CASTRDFATYEQYF; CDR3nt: TGTGCCAGCACCAGGGACTTTGCTACCTACGAGCAGTACTTC
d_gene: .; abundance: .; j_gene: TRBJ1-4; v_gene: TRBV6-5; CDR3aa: CASSNRGNNEKLFF; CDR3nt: TGTGCCAGCAGCAACCGGGGGAATAATGAAAAACTGTTTTTT
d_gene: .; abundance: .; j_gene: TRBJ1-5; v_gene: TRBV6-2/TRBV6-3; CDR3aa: CASSPARGASNQPQHF; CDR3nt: TGTGCCAGCAGTCCCGCCCGGGGGGCGAGCAATCAGCCCCAGCATTTT
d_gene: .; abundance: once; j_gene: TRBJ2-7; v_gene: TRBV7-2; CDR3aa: CASSFTLAYEQYF; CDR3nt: TGTGCCAGCAGCTTTACCCTAGCCTACGAGCAGTACTTC
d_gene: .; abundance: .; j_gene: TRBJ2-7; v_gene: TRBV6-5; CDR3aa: CASSYSRGMSSYEQYF; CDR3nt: TGTGCCAGCAGTTACTCTAGAGGGATGAGCTCCTACGAGCAGTACTTC
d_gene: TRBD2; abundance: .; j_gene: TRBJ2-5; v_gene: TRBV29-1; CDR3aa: CSVVLAGRETQYF; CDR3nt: TGCAGCGTTGTTTTAGCGGGGAGGGAGACCCAGTACTTC
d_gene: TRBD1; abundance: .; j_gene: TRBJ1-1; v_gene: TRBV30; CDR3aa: CAWTVGQFSFTEAFF; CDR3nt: TGTGCCTGGACGGTGGGACAGTTCTCTTTCACTGAAGCTTTCTTT
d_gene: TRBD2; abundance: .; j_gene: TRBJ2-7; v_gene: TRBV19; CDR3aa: CASSIGPAGDYEQYF; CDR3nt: TGTGCCAGTAGTATTGGTCCAGCGGGGGACTACGAGCAGTACTTC
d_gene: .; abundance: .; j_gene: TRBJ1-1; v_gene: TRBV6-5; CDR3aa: CASSYGQGHTEAFF; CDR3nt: TGTGCCAGCAGTTACGGTCAGGGGCACACTGAAGCTTTCTTT